The rows below give T cell receptor beta chains drawn from one sample of a study of regulatory dendritic cells for organ transplantation. Their specific antigens are unknown. Method: immunoSEQ multiplex PCR; TCRdb's copy keeps in-frame clones and lacks some. The repertoire holds approximately 11,000 clones, with around 75% as singletons. Sequenced material: memory CD4+ T cells from blood cultured with regulatory dendritic cells. These receptors were taken from a human donor in good health. CDR3s include the opening cysteine and the closing phenylalanine or tryptophan. The D gene is left open where the match is weak. The size entry is marked missing in some rows and otherwise reads once, few, many or a size class.

clone size: .
V gene: TRBV10-3
J gene: TRBJ2-5
D gene: TRBD2
CDR3 length: 16
CDR3 DNA: TGTGCCATCAGTGAGTCGCTAGCGGGGGCCTTAAAGACCCAGTACTTC
CDR3 protein: CAISESLAGALKTQYF

clone size: .
V gene: TRBV9
J gene: TRBJ2-5
D gene: TRBD1
CDR3 length: 15
CDR3 DNA: TGTGCCAGCAGCGCGGGTTGGACAGGGGAAGAGACCCAGTACTTC
CDR3 protein: CASSAGWTGEETQYF

clone size: .
V gene: TRBV6-6
J gene: TRBJ2-6
D gene: .
CDR3 length: 10
CDR3 DNA: TGCGCAGGTGGGGCCAACGTCCTGACTTTC
CDR3 protein: CAGGANVLTF

clone size: .
V gene: TRBV4-3
J gene: TRBJ1-2
D gene: .
CDR3 length: 17
CDR3 DNA: TGCGCCAGCAGCCAAGTCCCCCGATCGGCGGCGAACTATGGCTACACCTTC
CDR3 protein: CASSQVPRSAANYGYTF

clone size: .
V gene: TRBV2
J gene: TRBJ2-2
D gene: TRBD2
CDR3 length: 15
CDR3 DNA: TGTGCCAGCAGAAGCGGGACTACGAACACCGGGGAGCTGTTTTTT
CDR3 protein: CASRSGTTNTGELFF

clone size: once
V gene: TRBV7-9
J gene: TRBJ2-7
D gene: TRBD1
CDR3 length: 15
CDR3 DNA: TGTGCCAGCAGCTCATTGGCGGACAGGGCCCACGAGCAGTACTTC
CDR3 protein: CASSSLADRAHEQYF

clone size: .
V gene: TRBV2
J gene: TRBJ1-1
D gene: .
CDR3 length: 13
CDR3 DNA: TGTGCCAGCAGCGAAAGGGAGGGCACTGAAGCTTTCTTT
CDR3 protein: CASSEREGTEAFF

clone size: .
V gene: TRBV6-7
J gene: TRBJ2-3
D gene: TRBD1
CDR3 length: 21
CDR3 DNA: TGTGCCAGCACCCCAAGTAAGGACAGGGCGCTTACTGTCCCCAGCACAGATACGCAGTATTTT
CDR3 protein: CASTPSKDRALTVPSTDTQYF

clone size: .
V gene: TRBV5-1
J gene: TRBJ1-2
D gene: .
CDR3 length: 14
CDR3 DNA: TGCGCCAGCAGCTTGGGATCGGGGGTCTATGGCTACACCTTC
CDR3 protein: CASSLGSGVYGYTF

clone size: .
V gene: TRBV10-3
J gene: TRBJ2-5
D gene: .
CDR3 length: 14
CDR3 DNA: TGTGCCATCAGTGAAAATGAGAGAGGGGGGACCCAGTACTTC
CDR3 protein: CAISENERGGTQYF

clone size: once
V gene: TRBV6-1
J gene: TRBJ2-1
D gene: TRBD2
CDR3 length: 17
CDR3 DNA: TGTGCCAGCAGTGAAGAGGGACTAGCGGCTTCCTACAATGAGCAGTTCTTC
CDR3 protein: CASSEEGLAASYNEQFF

clone size: .
V gene: TRBV19
J gene: TRBJ2-6
D gene: .
CDR3 length: 17
CDR3 DNA: TGTGCCAGTAGTCCTTCCGGGACTCCCTCTGGGGCCAACGTCCTGACTTTC
CDR3 protein: CASSPSGTPSGANVLTF

clone size: .
V gene: TRBV5-4
J gene: TRBJ2-5
D gene: TRBD1
CDR3 length: 15
CDR3 DNA: TGTGCCAGCAGCTTGGAGTCAGGGGGCTCGGAGACCCAGTACTTC
CDR3 protein: CASSLESGGSETQYF

clone size: few
V gene: TRBV2
J gene: TRBJ2-7
D gene: .
CDR3 length: 13
CDR3 DNA: TGTGCCAGCAGTGAAGGACAGGACTACGAGCAGTACTTC
CDR3 protein: CASSEGQDYEQYF

clone size: .
V gene: TRBV5-1
J gene: TRBJ2-2
D gene: TRBD2
CDR3 length: 18
CDR3 DNA: TGCGCCAGCAGCTTGGCCGGGGGGAGCGCGGCGAACACCGGGGAGCTGTTTTTT
CDR3 protein: CASSLAGGSAANTGELFF

clone size: .
V gene: TRBV6-6
J gene: TRBJ1-1
D gene: .
CDR3 length: 13
CDR3 DNA: TGTGCCAGCAGTTACTCGACATACACTGAAGCTTTCTTT
CDR3 protein: CASSYSTYTEAFF

clone size: medium-sized
V gene: TRBV7-2
J gene: TRBJ1-2
D gene: .
CDR3 length: 15
CDR3 DNA: TGTGCCAGCAGCTTAGGGCAGGCTATTAACTATGGCTACACCTTC
CDR3 protein: CASSLGQAINYGYTF

clone size: .
V gene: TRBV19
J gene: TRBJ2-5
D gene: TRBD2
CDR3 length: 15
CDR3 DNA: TGTGCCAGTAGTATGGCGGGGGGGCGGTCTGAGACCCAGTACTTC
CDR3 protein: CASSMAGGRSETQYF

clone size: few
V gene: TRBV6-5
J gene: TRBJ2-7
D gene: .
CDR3 length: 15
CDR3 DNA: TGTGCCAGCAGTTACTCGACACAGGTCCACTACGAGCAGTACTTC
CDR3 protein: CASSYSTQVHYEQYF

clone size: .
V gene: TRBV19
J gene: TRBJ2-7
D gene: .
CDR3 length: 14
CDR3 DNA: TGTGCCAGTAGTACATCCTTCACAGCCTACGAGCAGTACTTC
CDR3 protein: CASSTSFTAYEQYF

clone size: .
V gene: TRBV7-2
J gene: TRBJ2-3
D gene: TRBD2
CDR3 length: 16
CDR3 DNA: TGTGCCAGCAGCTTCGCTAGCGGGGGGCGCACAGATACGCAGTATTTT
CDR3 protein: CASSFASGGRTDTQYF

clone size: .
V gene: TRBV6-1
J gene: TRBJ2-7
D gene: .
CDR3 length: 13
CDR3 DNA: TGTGCCAGCAGGGACCAGGGCATCAACGAGCAGTACTTC
CDR3 protein: CASRDQGINEQYF

clone size: .
V gene: TRBV20-1
J gene: TRBJ1-2
D gene: TRBD1
CDR3 length: 11
CDR3 DNA: TGCAGTGCGAACAGGGGTGCTGGCTACACCTTC
CDR3 protein: CSANRGAGYTF

clone size: .
V gene: TRBV6-1
J gene: TRBJ2-5
D gene: .
CDR3 length: 15
CDR3 DNA: TGTGCCAGCAGTCCGGCACGGTTATGGAGAGAGACCCAGTACTTC
CDR3 protein: CASSPARLWRETQYF

clone size: .
V gene: TRBV11-3
J gene: TRBJ2-2
D gene: TRBD1
CDR3 length: 15
CDR3 DNA: TGTGCCAGCAGTGCGCGGGACAGGGACACCGGGGAGCTGTTTTTT
CDR3 protein: CASSARDRDTGELFF

clone size: few
V gene: TRBV18
J gene: TRBJ1-2
D gene: .
CDR3 length: 15
CDR3 DNA: TGTGCCACCTTTCCAGGAAGAGGGAGAGGGTACCTGGCCACCTTC
CDR3 protein: CATFPGRGRGYLATF

clone size: .
V gene: TRBV5-1
J gene: TRBJ2-1
D gene: TRBD1
CDR3 length: 14
CDR3 DNA: TGCGCCAGCAGCTCCGACAGGGGCTACAATGAGCAGTTCTTC
CDR3 protein: CASSSDRGYNEQFF

clone size: .
V gene: TRBV5-1
J gene: TRBJ1-5
D gene: .
CDR3 length: 14
CDR3 DNA: TGCGCCAGCTCCCGCGGAGAAGGCAATCAGCCCCAGCATTTT
CDR3 protein: CASSRGEGNQPQHF

clone size: .
V gene: TRBV9
J gene: TRBJ2-2
D gene: .
CDR3 length: 14
CDR3 DNA: TGTGCCAGCAGCTGGACAGATTCCACCGGGGAGCTGTTTTTT
CDR3 protein: CASSWTDSTGELFF

clone size: .
V gene: TRBV5-1
J gene: TRBJ1-1
D gene: .
CDR3 length: 14
CDR3 DNA: TGCGCCAGCAGCTTGGGGGGGGTGAACACTGAAGCTTTCTTT
CDR3 protein: CASSLGGVNTEAFF

clone size: .
V gene: TRBV2
J gene: TRBJ2-1
D gene: TRBD2
CDR3 length: 15
CDR3 DNA: TGTGCCAGCAGTGAAGCTAGCGGGGGTTACAATGAGCAGTTCTTC
CDR3 protein: CASSEASGGYNEQFF

clone size: .
V gene: TRBV4-1
J gene: TRBJ1-5
D gene: .
CDR3 length: 16
CDR3 DNA: TGCGCCAGCAGCCAAGTGGGGGGGTCGGACAATCAGCCCCAGCATTTT
CDR3 protein: CASSQVGGSDNQPQHF